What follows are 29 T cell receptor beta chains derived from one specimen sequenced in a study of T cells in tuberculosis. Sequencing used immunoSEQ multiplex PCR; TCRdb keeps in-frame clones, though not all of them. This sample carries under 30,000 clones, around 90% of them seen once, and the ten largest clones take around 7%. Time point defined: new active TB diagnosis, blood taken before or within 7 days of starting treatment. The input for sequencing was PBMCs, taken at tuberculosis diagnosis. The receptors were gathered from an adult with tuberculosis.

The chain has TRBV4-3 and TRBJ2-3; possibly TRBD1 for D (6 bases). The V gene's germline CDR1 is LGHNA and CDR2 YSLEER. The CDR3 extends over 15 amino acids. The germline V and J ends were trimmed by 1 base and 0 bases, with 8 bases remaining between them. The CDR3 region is CASSQVQGSTDTQYF. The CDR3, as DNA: TGCGCCAGCAGCCAAGTCCAGGGGAGCACAGATACGCAGTATTTT.

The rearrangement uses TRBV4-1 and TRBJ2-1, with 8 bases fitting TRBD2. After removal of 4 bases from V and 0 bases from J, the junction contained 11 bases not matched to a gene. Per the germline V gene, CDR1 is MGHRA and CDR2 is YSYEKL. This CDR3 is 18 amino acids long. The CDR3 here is CASSPEIVAGSSYNEQFF. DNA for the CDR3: TGCGCCAGCAGCCCCGAAATTGTAGCGGGAAGCTCCTACAATGAGCAGTTCTTC.

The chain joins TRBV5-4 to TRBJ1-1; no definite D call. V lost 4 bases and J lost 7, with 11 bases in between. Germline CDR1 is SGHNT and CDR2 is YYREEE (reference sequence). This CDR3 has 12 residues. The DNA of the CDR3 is TGTGCCAGCAGCATAGTCGGGAATGAAGCTTTCTTT. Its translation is CASSIVGNEAFF.

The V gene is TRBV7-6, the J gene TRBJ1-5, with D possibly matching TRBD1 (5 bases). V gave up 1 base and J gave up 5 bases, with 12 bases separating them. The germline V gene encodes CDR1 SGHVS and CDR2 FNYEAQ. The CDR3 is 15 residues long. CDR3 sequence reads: CASSLGGATYQPQHF. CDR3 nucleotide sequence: TGTGCCAGCAGCTTAGGTGGGGCCACATATCAGCCCCAGCATTTT.

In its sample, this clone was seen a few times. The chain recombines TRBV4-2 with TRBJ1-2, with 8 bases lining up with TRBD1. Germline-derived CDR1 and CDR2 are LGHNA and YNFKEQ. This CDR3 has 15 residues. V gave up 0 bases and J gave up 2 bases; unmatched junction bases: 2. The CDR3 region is CASSQDDRGNYGYTF. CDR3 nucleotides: TGTGCCAGCAGCCAAGATGACAGGGGAAACTATGGCTACACCTTC.

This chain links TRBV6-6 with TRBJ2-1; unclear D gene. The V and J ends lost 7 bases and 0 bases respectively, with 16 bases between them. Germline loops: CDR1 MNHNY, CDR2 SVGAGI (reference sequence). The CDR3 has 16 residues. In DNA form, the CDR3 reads TGTGCCAGCACCACCTCACAGAGTCCCTCCTACAATGAGCAGTTCTTC. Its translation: CASTTSQSPSYNEQFF.

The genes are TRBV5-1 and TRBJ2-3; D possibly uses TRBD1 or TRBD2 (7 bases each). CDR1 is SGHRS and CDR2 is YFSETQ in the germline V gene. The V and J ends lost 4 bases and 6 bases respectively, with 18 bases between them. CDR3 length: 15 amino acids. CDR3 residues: CASSMGQPGGDTQYF. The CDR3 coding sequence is TGCGCCAGCAGCATGGGACAGCCCGGGGGGGATACGCAGTATTTT. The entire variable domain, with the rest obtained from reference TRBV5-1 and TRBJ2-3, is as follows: KAGVTQTPRYLIKTRGQQVTLSCSPISGHRSVSWYQQTPGQGLQFLFEYFSETQRNKGNFPGRFSGRQFSNSRSEMNVSTLELGDSALYLCASSMGQPGGDTQYFGPGTRLTVL.

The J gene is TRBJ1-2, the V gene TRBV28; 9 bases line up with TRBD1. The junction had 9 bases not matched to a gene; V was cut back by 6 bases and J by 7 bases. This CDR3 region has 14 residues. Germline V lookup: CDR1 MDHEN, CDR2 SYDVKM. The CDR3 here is CASRAGQGLGGYTF. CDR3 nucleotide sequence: TGTGCCAGCAGGGCAGGACAGGGGTTGGGTGGCTACACCTTC.

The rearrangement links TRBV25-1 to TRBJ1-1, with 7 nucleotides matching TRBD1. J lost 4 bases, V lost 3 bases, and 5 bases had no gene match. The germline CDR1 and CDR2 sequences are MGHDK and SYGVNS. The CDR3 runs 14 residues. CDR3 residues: CASSETAGGTEAFF. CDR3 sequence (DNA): TGTGCCAGCAGTGAGACCGCAGGGGGCACTGAAGCTTTCTTT.

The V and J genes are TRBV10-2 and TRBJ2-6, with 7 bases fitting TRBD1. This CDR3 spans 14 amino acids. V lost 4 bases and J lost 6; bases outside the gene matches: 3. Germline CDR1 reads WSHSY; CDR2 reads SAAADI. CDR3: CASSVDREANVLTF. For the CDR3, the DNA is TGCGCCAGCAGTGTCGACAGGGAGGCCAACGTCCTGACTTTC.

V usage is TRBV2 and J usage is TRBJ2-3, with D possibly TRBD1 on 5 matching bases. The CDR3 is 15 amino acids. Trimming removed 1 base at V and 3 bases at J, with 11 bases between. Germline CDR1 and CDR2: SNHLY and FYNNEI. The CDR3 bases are TGTGCCAGCAGTGAAGGGGGCGGATTGACAGATACGCAGTATTTT. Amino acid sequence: CASSEGGGLTDTQYF.

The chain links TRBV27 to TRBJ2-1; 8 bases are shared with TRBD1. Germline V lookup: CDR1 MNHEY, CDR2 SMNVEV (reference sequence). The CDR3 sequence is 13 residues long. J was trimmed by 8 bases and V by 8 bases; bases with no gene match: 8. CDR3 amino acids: CASAYGQGYEQFF. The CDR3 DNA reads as TGTGCCAGCGCTTACGGACAGGGATATGAGCAGTTCTTC.

This CDR3 is CASSLRGSPSYEQYF. CDR3 in DNA: TGTGCCAGCAGCCTCAGGGGAAGTCCTTCCTACGAGCAGTACTTC. The chain has TRBV5-5 and TRBJ2-7, with a possible D match to TRBD1 (6 bases). The V end was cut by 4 bases, the J end by 1 base, with 15 bases between. Germline values: CDR1 SGHKS, CDR2 YYEKEE (reference sequence). The CDR3 runs to 15 residues.

The CDR3 sequence: CASSLAAGELNGEQFF. The CDR3 DNA sequence: TGTGCCAGCAGCTTAGCAGCGGGAGAACTTAACGGTGAGCAGTTCTTC. The V call is TRBV7-3, the J call TRBJ2-1; 8 positions agree with TRBD2. V lost 2 bases and J lost 9; bases outside the gene matches: 12. The CDR3 runs to 16 residues. Germline values: CDR1 SGHTA, CDR2 FQGTGA. The full variable domain, its missing parts supplied by reference TRBV7-3 and TRBJ2-1, is GAGVSQTPSNKVTEKGKYVELRCDPISGHTALYWYRQSLGQGPEFLIYFQGTGAADDSGLPNDRFFAVRPEGSVSTLKIQRTERGDSAVYLCASSLAAGELNGEQFFGPGTRLTVL.

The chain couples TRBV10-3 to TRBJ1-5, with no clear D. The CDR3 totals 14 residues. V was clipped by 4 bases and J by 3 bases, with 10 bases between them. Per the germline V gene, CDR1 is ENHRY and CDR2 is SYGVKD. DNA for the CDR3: TGTGCCATCAGTGCTCTACTGAACAATCAGCCCCAGCATTTT. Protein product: CAISALLNNQPQHF.

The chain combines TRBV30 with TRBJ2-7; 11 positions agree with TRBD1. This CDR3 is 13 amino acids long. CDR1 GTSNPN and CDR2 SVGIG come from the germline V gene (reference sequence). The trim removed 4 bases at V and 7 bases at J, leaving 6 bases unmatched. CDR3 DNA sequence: TGTGCCTGGACCTGGACAGGGGGCGCGGAGCAGTACTTC. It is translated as CAWTWTGGAEQYF.

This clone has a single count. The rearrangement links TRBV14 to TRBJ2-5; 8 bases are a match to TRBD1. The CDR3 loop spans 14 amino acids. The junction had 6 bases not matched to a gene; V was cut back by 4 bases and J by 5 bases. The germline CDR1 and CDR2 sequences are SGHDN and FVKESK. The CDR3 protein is CASSPRRQGETQYF. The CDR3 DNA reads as TGTGCCAGCAGCCCTAGAAGACAGGGGGAGACCCAGTACTTC.

The CDR3 nucleotides are TGTGCCAGCAGCCTGCCGAGAGACTACGAGCAGTACTTC. This sequence encodes CASSLPRDYEQYF. This chain uses TRBV6-6 with TRBJ2-7; no firm D call. In germline, CDR1 is MNHNY, CDR2 SVGAGI (reference sequence). The V and J ends lost 6 bases and 3 bases respectively, with 12 bases between them. The CDR3 has 13 residues.

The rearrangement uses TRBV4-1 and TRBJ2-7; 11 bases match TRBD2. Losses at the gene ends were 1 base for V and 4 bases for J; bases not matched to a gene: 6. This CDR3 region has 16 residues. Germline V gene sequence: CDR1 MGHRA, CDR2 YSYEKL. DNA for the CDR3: TGCGCCAGCAGCCAAGGGATCGCTAGCGGGAGGTACGAGCAGTACTTC. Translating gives CASSQGIASGRYEQYF.

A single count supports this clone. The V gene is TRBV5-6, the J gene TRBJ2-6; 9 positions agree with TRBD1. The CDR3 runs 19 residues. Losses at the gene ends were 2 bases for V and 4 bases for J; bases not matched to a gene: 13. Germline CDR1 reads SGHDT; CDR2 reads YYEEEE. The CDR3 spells CASSLTPGQGLSGANVLTF. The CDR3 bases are TGTGCCAGCAGCTTAACCCCGGGACAGGGATTATCCGGGGCCAACGTCCTGACTTTC. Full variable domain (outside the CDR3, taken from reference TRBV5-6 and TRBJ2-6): DAGVTQSPTHLIKTRGQQVTLRCSPKSGHDTVSWYQQALGQGPQFIFQYYEEEERQRGNFPDRFSGHQFPNYSSELNVNALLLGDSALYLCASSLTPGQGLSGANVLTFGAGSRLTVL.

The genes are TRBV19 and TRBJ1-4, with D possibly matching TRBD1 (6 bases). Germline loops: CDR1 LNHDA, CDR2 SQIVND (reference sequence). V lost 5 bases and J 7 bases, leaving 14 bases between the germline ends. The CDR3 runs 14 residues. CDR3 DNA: TGTGCCAGTAGTTCCAGACAGGAAAGTGAAAAACTGTTTTTT. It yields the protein CASSSRQESEKLFF.

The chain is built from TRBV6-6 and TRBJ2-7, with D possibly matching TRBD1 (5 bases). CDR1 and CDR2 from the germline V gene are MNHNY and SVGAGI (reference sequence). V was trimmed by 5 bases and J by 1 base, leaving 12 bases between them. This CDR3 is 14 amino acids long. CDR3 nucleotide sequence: TGTGCCAGCAGTCCCTCGGACAAGTCCTACGAGCAGTACTTC. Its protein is CASSPSDKSYEQYF.

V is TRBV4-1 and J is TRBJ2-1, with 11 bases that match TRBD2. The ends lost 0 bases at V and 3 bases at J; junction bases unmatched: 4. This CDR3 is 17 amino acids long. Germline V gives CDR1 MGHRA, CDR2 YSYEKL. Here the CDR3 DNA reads TGCGCCAGCAGCCAAGATGTTAGCGGGGGGGTCTACAATGAGCAGTTCTTC. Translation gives CASSQDVSGGVYNEQFF.

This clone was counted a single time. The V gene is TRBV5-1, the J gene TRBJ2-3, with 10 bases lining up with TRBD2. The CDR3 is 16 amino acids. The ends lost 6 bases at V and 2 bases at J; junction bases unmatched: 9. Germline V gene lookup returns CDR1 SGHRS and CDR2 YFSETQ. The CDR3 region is CASTYIAGGPTDTQYF. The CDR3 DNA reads TGCGCCAGCACTTATATAGCGGGGGGCCCCACAGATACGCAGTATTTT.

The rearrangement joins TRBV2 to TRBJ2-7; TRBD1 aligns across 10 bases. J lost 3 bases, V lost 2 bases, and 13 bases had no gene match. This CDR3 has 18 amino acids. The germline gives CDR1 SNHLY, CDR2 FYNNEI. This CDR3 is CASSEPIRGQGLDYEQYF. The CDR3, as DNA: TGTGCCAGCAGTGAACCTATTCGGGGACAGGGGCTAGACTACGAGCAGTACTTC. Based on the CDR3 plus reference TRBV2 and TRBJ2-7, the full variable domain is EPEVTQTPSHQVTQMGQEVILRCVPISNHLYFYWYRQILGQKVEFLVSFYNNEISEKSEIFDDQFSVERPDGSNFTLKIRSTKLEDSAMYFCASSEPIRGQGLDYEQYFGPGTRLTVT.

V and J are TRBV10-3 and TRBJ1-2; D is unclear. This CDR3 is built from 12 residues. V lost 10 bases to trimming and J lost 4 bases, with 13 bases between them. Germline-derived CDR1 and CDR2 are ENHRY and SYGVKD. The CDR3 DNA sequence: TGTGCCACGAGGCCTACTTCCTATGGCTACACCTTC. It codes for CATRPTSYGYTF.

As DNA, the CDR3 is TGTGCCAGTACCATTTACTACAGGGGATTGGACACTGAAGCTTTCTTT. Its translation: CASTIYYRGLDTEAFF. The chain joins TRBV19 to TRBJ1-1; TRBD1 matches at 7 bases. Losses at the gene ends were 7 bases for V and 3 bases for J; bases not matched to a gene: 14. This CDR3 comprises 16 residues. From germline, CDR1 is LNHDA and CDR2 SQIVND (reference sequence).

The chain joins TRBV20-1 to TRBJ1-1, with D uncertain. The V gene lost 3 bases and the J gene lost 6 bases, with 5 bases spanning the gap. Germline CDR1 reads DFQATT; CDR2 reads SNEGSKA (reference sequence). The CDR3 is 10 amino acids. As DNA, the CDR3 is TGCAGTGCTAGTCGGGCTGAAGCTTTCTTT. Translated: CSASRAEAFF.

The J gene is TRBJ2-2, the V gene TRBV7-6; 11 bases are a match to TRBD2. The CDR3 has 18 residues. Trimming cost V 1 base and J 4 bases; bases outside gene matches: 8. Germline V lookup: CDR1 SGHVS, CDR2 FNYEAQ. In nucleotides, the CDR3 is TGTGCCAGCAGCTTAGATAGCGGGGGGGCCGTAAGCACCGGGGAGCTGTTTTTT. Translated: CASSLDSGGAVSTGELFF. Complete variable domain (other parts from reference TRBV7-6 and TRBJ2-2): GAGVSQSPRYKVTKRGQDVALRCDPISGHVSLYWYRQALGQGPEFLTYFNYEAQQDKSGLPNDRFSAERPEGSISTLTIQRTEQRDSAMYRCASSLDSGGAVSTGELFFGEGSRLTVL.